This T cell receptor beta chain stems from a study of T cells in Graves' hyperthyroidism and ophthalmopathy. Amplification yielded TCR beta CDR3 regions, with RNA transcripts as the source. The TCR CDR3 was amplified in a first-round RT-PCR using the HTBI primer set. One entry per CDR3 protein results from TCRdb running MiXCR on the multiplex PCR reads. The data show 500,000 to 800,000 distinct CDR3 sequences, roughly 15% seen once. This clonotype was seen at least ten times. V shed 5 bases, J shed 6 bases, and the junction held 7 bases outside the gene matches. CDR3 length equals 17 residues. Per germline, CDR1 SEHNR and CDR2 FQNEAQ (reference sequence).

This chain uses TRBV7-9 with TRBJ2-1, with TRBD2 matching over 16 bases. The receptor comes from a woman between 50 and 59 years old with Graves' ophthalmopathy. The specimen was blood. This chain's CDR3 is CASSPGTSGRAGNEQFF. CDR3 in DNA: TGTGCCAGCAGCCCTGGGACTAGCGGGAGGGCCGGCAATGAGCAGTTCTTC.